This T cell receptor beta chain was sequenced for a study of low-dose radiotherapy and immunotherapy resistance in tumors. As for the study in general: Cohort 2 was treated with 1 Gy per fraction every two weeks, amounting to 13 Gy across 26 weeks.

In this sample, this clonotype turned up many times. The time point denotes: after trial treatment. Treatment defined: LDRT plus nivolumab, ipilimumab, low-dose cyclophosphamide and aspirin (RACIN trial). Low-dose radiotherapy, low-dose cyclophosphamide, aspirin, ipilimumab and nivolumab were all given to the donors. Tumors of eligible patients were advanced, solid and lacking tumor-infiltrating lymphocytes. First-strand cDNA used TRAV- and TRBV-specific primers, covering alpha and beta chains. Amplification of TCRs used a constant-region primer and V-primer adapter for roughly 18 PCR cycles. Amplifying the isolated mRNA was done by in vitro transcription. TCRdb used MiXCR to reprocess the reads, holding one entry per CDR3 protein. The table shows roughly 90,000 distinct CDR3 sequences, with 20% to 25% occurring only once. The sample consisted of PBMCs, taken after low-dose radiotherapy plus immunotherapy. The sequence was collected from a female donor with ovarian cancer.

The DNA for the CDR3 is TGTGCCAGCAGCTTATCAGGACAGGGAAGGGAGACCCAGTACTTC. Protein: CASSLSGQGRETQYF. This chain connects TRBV7-9 to TRBJ2-5, with TRBD1 identical over 8 bases. The CDR3 contains 15 residues. The germline V gene encodes CDR1 SEHNR and CDR2 FQNEAQ (reference sequence). V lost 2 bases to trimming and J lost 5 bases; unmatched junction nucleotides: 7.